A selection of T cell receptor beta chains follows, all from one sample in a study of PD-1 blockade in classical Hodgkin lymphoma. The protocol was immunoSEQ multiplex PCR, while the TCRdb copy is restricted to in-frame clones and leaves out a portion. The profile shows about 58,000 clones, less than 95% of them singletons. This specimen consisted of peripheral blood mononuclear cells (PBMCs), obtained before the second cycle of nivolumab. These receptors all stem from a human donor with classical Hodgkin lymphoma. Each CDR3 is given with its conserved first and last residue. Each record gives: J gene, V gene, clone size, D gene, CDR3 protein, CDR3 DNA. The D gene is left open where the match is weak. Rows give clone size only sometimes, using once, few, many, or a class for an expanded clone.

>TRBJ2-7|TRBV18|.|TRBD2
CASSPTTSGGAHEQYF
TGTGCCAGCTCACCTACGACTAGCGGGGGGGCCCACGAGCAGTACTTC
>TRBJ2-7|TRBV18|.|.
CASSPTFGALSSYEQYF
TGTGCCAGCTCACCAACCTTCGGGGCCCTCAGCTCCTACGAGCAGTACTTC
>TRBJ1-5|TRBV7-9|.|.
CASSLGGLSNQPQHF
TGTGCCAGCAGCCTAGGTGGGCTCTCCAATCAGCCCCAGCATTTT
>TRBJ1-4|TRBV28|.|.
CASSLRVGNEKLFF
TGTGCCAGCAGTCTCAGGGTGGGAAATGAAAAACTGTTTTTT
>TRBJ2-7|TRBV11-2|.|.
CASSLVLGRAYEQYF
TGTGCCAGCAGCTTAGTCCTTGGCAGAGCCTACGAGCAGTACTTC
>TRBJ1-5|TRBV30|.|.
CAWTLGGGHQPQHF
TGTGCCTGGACCTTGGGAGGTGGGCATCAGCCCCAGCATTTT
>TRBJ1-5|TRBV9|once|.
CASSAWGTINQPQHF
TGTGCCAGCAGCGCTTGGGGCACCATCAATCAGCCCCAGCATTTT
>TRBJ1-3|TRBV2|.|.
CASSEAPASSGNTIYF
TGTGCCAGCAGTGAAGCTCCGGCCAGCTCTGGAAACACCATATATTTT
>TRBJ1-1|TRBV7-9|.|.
CASSSPPGYNTEAFF
TGTGCCAGCAGCTCCCCCCCGGGCTACAACACTGAAGCTTTCTTT
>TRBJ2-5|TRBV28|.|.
CASSPRALGVQETQYF
TGTGCCAGCAGCCCTAGGGCCTTAGGGGTACAGGAGACCCAGTACTTC
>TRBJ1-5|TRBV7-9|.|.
CASSRPNQPQHF
TGTGCCAGCAGCCGGCCAAATCAGCCCCAGCATTTT
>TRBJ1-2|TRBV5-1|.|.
CASSLPPQGNYGYTF
TGCGCCAGCAGCTTGCCTCCACAGGGCAACTATGGCTACACCTTC
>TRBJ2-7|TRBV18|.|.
CASSPQVGTSSSYEQYF
TGTGCCAGCTCACCACAGGTCGGGACATCTTCCTCCTACGAGCAGTACTTC
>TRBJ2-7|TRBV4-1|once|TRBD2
CASRGEGAYEQYF
TGCGCCAGCAGAGGGGAGGGCGCCTACGAGCAGTACTTC
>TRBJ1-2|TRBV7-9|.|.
CASSLPGDLLGYGYTF
TGTGCCAGCAGCTTACCAGGGGATTTGTTAGGCTATGGCTACACCTTC
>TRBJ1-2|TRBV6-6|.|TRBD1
CASSYAKGASYGYTF
TGTGCCAGCAGTTACGCGAAGGGGGCGTCATATGGCTACACCTTC
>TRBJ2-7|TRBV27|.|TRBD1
CASSSRTGEGYEQYF
TGTGCCAGCAGCAGCCGGACAGGGGAAGGGTACGAGCAGTACTTC
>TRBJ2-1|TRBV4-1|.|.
CASSQDATEGNNEQFF
TGCGCCAGCAGCCAAGATGCCACAGAGGGAAACAATGAGCAGTTCTTC
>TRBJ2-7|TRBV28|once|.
CASSPRSYEQYF
TGTGCCAGCAGCCCACGCTCCTACGAGCAGTACTTC
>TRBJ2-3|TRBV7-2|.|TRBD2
CASSPRGLAGVVDTQYF
TGTGCCAGCAGCCCTAGGGGACTAGCGGGAGTGGTAGATACGCAGTATTTT
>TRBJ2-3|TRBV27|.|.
CASSPSPPDTQYF
TGTGCCAGCAGTCCGAGTCCTCCAGATACGCAGTATTTT
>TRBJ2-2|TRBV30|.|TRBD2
CALAGFGEGPGTGELFF
TGTGCCCTTGCGGGGTTTGGGGAGGGCCCGGGCACCGGGGAGCTGTTTTTT
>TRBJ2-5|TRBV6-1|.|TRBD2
CASILIAGVQETQYF
TGTGCCAGCATTTTAATAGCGGGGGTCCAAGAGACCCAGTACTTC
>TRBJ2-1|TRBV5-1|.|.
CASSLVGEPNEQFF
TGCGCCAGCAGCTTGGTAGGTGAGCCCAATGAGCAGTTCTTC
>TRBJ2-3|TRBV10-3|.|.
CAIKSEGGGSGSTDTQYF
TGTGCCATCAAGTCGGAAGGTGGGGGGTCAGGGAGTACAGATACGCAGTATTTT
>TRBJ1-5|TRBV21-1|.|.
CASSKSGQTSSYQPQHF
TGTGCCAGCAGCAAATCAGGGCAGACGAGCTCCTATCAGCCCCAGCATTTT
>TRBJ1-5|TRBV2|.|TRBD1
CASSEAVRGHDQPQHF
TGTGCCAGCAGTGAAGCCGTCAGGGGGCACGATCAGCCCCAGCATTTT
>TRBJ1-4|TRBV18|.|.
CASSPTEATNEKLFF
TGTGCCAGCTCACCTACGGAAGCAACTAATGAAAAACTGTTTTTT